The 30 T cell receptor beta chains listed next were all sequenced from one sample in a study of cytomegalovirus exposure and HLA in healthy donors. PCR used 60 Vbeta primers and 13 Jbeta primers. The data were produced by immunoSEQ multiplex PCR, yet TCRdb's version contains in-frame clones alone and is incomplete. Altogether about 73,000 clones are present, 75% being singletons, with the ten largest covering roughly an eighth. The specimen was PBMCs. The receptors stem from a man between 65 and 85 years old in good health and CMV-seronegative.

This clone was seen more than once but under ten times. The chain employs TRBV7-2 and TRBJ1-4, with 8 bases that match TRBD1. This CDR3 region has 15 residues. The junction had 6 bases not matched to a gene; V was cut back by 5 bases and J by 4 bases. Germline lookup yields CDR1 SGHTA and CDR2 FQGNSA. The CDR3 bases are TGTGCCAGCAGCCAGGGACAGGCGCTTAATGAAAAACTGTTTTTT. It yields the protein CASSQGQALNEKLFF.

The genes are TRBV5-1 and TRBJ1-1; D is ambiguous. Trimming took 6 bases from V and 1 from J, leaving 13 bases between them. The germline gives CDR1 SGHRS, CDR2 YFSETQ. The CDR3 spans 14 residues. The CDR3: CASNTGFENTEAFF. CDR3 in DNA: TGCGCCAGCAATACGGGGTTTGAGAACACTGAAGCTTTCTTT.

This clone showed up just a few times. This rearrangement joins TRBV7-2 to TRBJ2-7; 8 positions agree with TRBD2. With 6 bases clipped from V and 6 bases from J, the junction kept 13 bases outside the gene matches. Germline lookup yields CDR1 SGHTA and CDR2 FQGNSA. The CDR3 is made up of 15 amino acids. The CDR3 sequence is CASRIGPAGDPEQYF. The CDR3 nucleotides are TGTGCCAGCAGGATAGGGCCAGCGGGGGATCCCGAGCAGTACTTC. Full variable domain (remainder filled in from reference TRBV7-2 and TRBJ2-7): GAGVSQSPSNKVTEKGKDVELRCDPISGHTALYWYRQSLGQGLEFLIYFQGNSAPDKSGLPSDRFSAERTGGSVSTLTIQRTQQEDSAVYLCASRIGPAGDPEQYFGPGTRLTVT.

Only a few counts were recorded for this clone. V is TRBV27 and J is TRBJ2-5; possibly TRBD2 for D (5 bases). Between the trimmed V and J ends, which lost 4 bases and 5 bases, there was a span of 17 bases. CDR1 and CDR2 from the germline V gene are MNHEY and SMNVEV (reference sequence). This CDR3 has 15 residues. CDR3 in DNA: TGTGCCAGCAGTTCCCGGGGTACTTACGGGGAGACCCAGTACTTC. Protein product: CASSSRGTYGETQYF.

This chain connects TRBV29-1 to TRBJ1-1; weak D call: TRBD1 (5 bases). Germline values: CDR1 SQVTM, CDR2 ANQGSEA. There are 14 residues in the CDR3. The V end was cut by 4 bases, the J end by 1 base, with 13 bases between. The CDR3: CSVVGVTTNTEAFF. For the CDR3, the DNA is TGCAGCGTTGTAGGGGTCACGACGAACACTGAAGCTTTCTTT.

This chain uses TRBV19 with TRBJ2-3; 7 bases are shared with TRBD1. The CDR3 runs 14 residues. The germline V gene has CDR1 LNHDA and CDR2 SQIVND (reference sequence). Trimming took 4 bases from V and 5 from J; bases not matched to a gene: 6. The CDR3: CASSTMGQKDTQYF. The CDR3 DNA sequence: TGTGCCAGTAGTACAATGGGACAGAAAGATACGCAGTATTTT.

The J gene is TRBJ2-5, the V gene TRBV15; 13 bases agree with TRBD2. The CDR3 has 16 residues. CDR1 is LNHNV, CDR2 YYDKDF, per germline (reference sequence). V shed 1 base, J shed 5 bases, and the junction held 4 bases outside the gene matches. CDR3 nucleotide sequence: TGTGCCACCAGCAGAGGACTAGCGGGGGGTGGGGAGACCCAGTACTTC. Amino acids: CATSRGLAGGGETQYF.

The chain uses TRBV15 and TRBJ1-1; 9 bases match TRBD1. The CDR3 totals 15 residues. CDR1 is LNHNV and CDR2 is YYDKDF in the germline V gene (reference sequence). J gave up 9 bases and V 5 bases, and 13 bases lay outside the gene matches. For the CDR3, the DNA is TGTGCCACCAGCCCAAAAACCGGGACAGGGTTTAAAGCTTTCTTT. Amino acids: CATSPKTGTGFKAFF.

With respect to this clone: Additional DNA sequences in this sample encode the identical CDR3. The genes are TRBV7-9 and TRBJ1-4; 10 bases map to TRBD1. The CDR3 is made up of 15 amino acids. J lost 5 bases, V lost 0 bases, and 0 bases had no gene match. In germline, CDR1 is SEHNR, CDR2 FQNEAQ (reference sequence). In DNA form, the CDR3 reads TGTGCCAGCAGCTTAGCGGGACAGGGGAATGAAAAACTGTTTTTT. The encoded protein is CASSLAGQGNEKLFF.

The rearrangement joins TRBV29-1 to TRBJ2-1, with a possible D match to TRBD1 (5 bases). This CDR3 spans 12 amino acids. V lost 6 bases, J lost 9 bases, and 15 bases lay in between. The germline V gene has CDR1 SQVTM and CDR2 ANQGSEA. CDR3 loop: CSVLTDGPEQFF. Written as DNA, the CDR3 is TGCAGCGTGCTGACAGACGGTCCTGAGCAGTTCTTC.

The J gene is TRBJ1-2, the V gene TRBV9; D might be TRBD1 (5 bases). The CDR3 has 14 residues. Trimming left V 5 bases short and J 2 bases short, with 13 bases between. Per germline, CDR1 SGDLS and CDR2 YYNGEE. The CDR3 DNA sequence: TGTGCCAGCAGGGGTCAGGCAGGGAACTATGGCTACACCTTC. This sequence encodes CASRGQAGNYGYTF. The variable domain in full, completed from reference TRBV9 and TRBJ1-2, reads DSGVTQTPKHLITATGQRVTLRCSPRSGDLSVYWYQQSLDQGLQFLIQYYNGEERAKGNILERFSAQQFPDLHSELNLSSLELGDSALYFCASRGQAGNYGYTFGSGTRLTVV.

The chain links TRBV9 to TRBJ2-5; 13 positions agree with TRBD2. V was clipped by 2 bases and J by 0 bases; unmatched bases: 4. Germline CDR1 is SGDLS and CDR2 is YYNGEE. CDR3 length: 17 amino acids. Here the CDR3 DNA reads TGTGCCAGCAGCGTTGATGGACTAGCGGGGGACCAAGAGACCCAGTACTTC. Its translation is CASSVDGLAGDQETQYF.

This clone has a handful of counts. The V call is TRBV10-3, the J call TRBJ2-3; 8 nucleotides line up with TRBD1. The V gene end was trimmed by 8 bases and the J gene end by 3 bases; junction bases not matched to a gene: 1. CDR3 size: 12 residues. Germline V gene data show CDR1 as ENHRY and CDR2 as SYGVKD. The CDR3 is CAIRTGTDTQYF. The DNA for the CDR3 is TGTGCCATCCGGACAGGGACAGATACGCAGTATTTT.

The chain links TRBV4-3 to TRBJ2-5; D may be TRBD1 (7 bases). Near its end, the DNA agrees better with TRBJ2-7, so the J call may be wrong. The CDR3 runs 17 residues. Germline values: CDR1 LGHNA, CDR2 YSLEER. The CDR3 nucleotides read TGCGCCAGCAGCCAAGAGTTCGGAGGGGGCAACGGCTACGAGCAGTACTTC. Translation: CASSQEFGGGNGYEQYF.

V and J are TRBV7-2 and TRBJ2-3, with 12 bases matching TRBD2. There are 18 residues in the CDR3. Looked up from germline, CDR1 is SGHTA and CDR2 is FQGNSA. The junction had 11 bases not matched to a gene; V was cut back by 5 bases and J by 2 bases. The CDR3 coding sequence is TGTGCCAGCAGCCCGCGACTAGCGGGAGAGCCAACCACAGATACGCAGTATTTT. Translating gives CASSPRLAGEPTTDTQYF.

The chain joins TRBV7-8 to TRBJ1-2; possible D gene TRBD1, 5 bases. Germline loops: CDR1 SGHVS, CDR2 FQNEAQ. Trimming took 5 bases from V and 7 from J, leaving 11 bases between them. The CDR3 has 12 residues. The CDR3 DNA is TGTGCCAGCAGCGTCAGCGGGGGTGGCTACACCTTC. Its protein product is CASSVSGGGYTF.

A few counts support this clone. The gene calls are TRBV5-1 and TRBJ1-1; 10 nucleotides match TRBD1. Germline V lookup: CDR1 SGHRS, CDR2 YFSETQ. The V gene end was trimmed by 4 bases and the J gene end by 5 bases; junction bases not matched to a gene: 8. This CDR3 region has 15 residues. CDR3 residues: CASSGGGQGITEAFF. Written as DNA, the CDR3 is TGCGCCAGCAGCGGGGGGGGACAGGGGATAACTGAAGCTTTCTTT.

This chain links TRBV6-6 with TRBJ1-5; no firm D call. The CDR3 extends over 13 amino acids. The germline CDR1 and CDR2 sequences are MNHNY and SVGAGI (reference sequence). The ends were cut back, 4 bases at V and 2 bases at J, with 6 bases in the middle. CDR3 DNA: TGTGCCAGCAGTTTAGTAGGCAATCAGCCCCAGCATTTT. Its protein product is CASSLVGNQPQHF.

The chain uses TRBV18 and TRBJ2-5; D gene uncertain. Trimming stripped 3 bases from V and 1 base from J, with 12 bases between. The CDR3 sequence is 15 residues long. CDR1 KGHSH and CDR2 LQKENI come from the germline V gene. CDR3 coding DNA: TGTGCCAGCTCACCCTGGAGTCCTTTCCAAGAGACCCAGTACTTC. Its translation: CASSPWSPFQETQYF.

The CDR3 nucleotides read TGTGCCAGCATCTCTGGACAGGGGGAAACTGAAGCTTTCTTT. Its protein is CASISGQGETEAFF. This chain links TRBV6-6 with TRBJ1-1; 10 bases map to TRBD1. Losses at the gene ends were 7 bases for V and 5 bases for J; bases not matched to a gene: 7. The germline gives CDR1 MNHNY, CDR2 SVGAGI (reference sequence). The CDR3 sequence is 14 residues long.

The chain couples TRBV11-2 to TRBJ2-5; 9 bases agree with TRBD1. The J call may be in error: the DNA end matches TRBJ2-7 better. In germline, CDR1 is SGHAT, CDR2 FQNNGV. This CDR3 has 15 amino acids. Here the CDR3 reads CASSSPGDRVYEQYF. CDR3 DNA sequence: TGTGCCAGCAGCTCCCCCGGGGACAGGGTCTACGAGCAGTACTTC.

This clone appeared a single time. CDR3 protein: CASSQINRVPIPNEQFF. The CDR3 coding sequence is TGCGCCAGCAGCCAGATAAACAGGGTCCCAATTCCCAATGAGCAGTTCTTC. This chain uses TRBV4-1 with TRBJ2-1; D might be TRBD1 (6 bases). V gave up 3 bases and J gave up 6 bases, with 21 bases separating them. The CDR3 contains 17 residues. CDR1 and CDR2 (germline): MGHRA, YSYEKL.

This chain joins TRBV5-8 and TRBJ1-1; a weak D match, TRBD1 (6 bases). Germline V CDR1 and CDR2: SGHTS, YDEGEE. The CDR3 extends over 14 amino acids. V lost 4 bases and J 2 bases, leaving 12 bases between the germline ends. DNA for the CDR3: TGTGCCAGCAGCCTAGGACAGACTAACACTGAAGCTTTCTTT. Translating gives CASSLGQTNTEAFF. The full variable domain, rest sourced from reference TRBV5-8 and TRBJ1-1, is EAGVTQSPTHLIKTRGQQATLRCSPISGHTSVYWYQQALGLGLQFLLWYDEGEERNRGNFPPRFSGRQFPNYSSELNVNALELEDSALYLCASSLGQTNTEAFFGQGTRLTVV.

CDR3 DNA: TGTGCCAGCAGTTCTCCGGCTGGCGGGGGTAGCACAGATACGCAGTATTTT. It translates to CASSSPAGGGSTDTQYF. The J gene is TRBJ2-3, the V gene TRBV28; 7 positions match TRBD2. The V and J ends lost 4 bases and 0 bases, in that order; junction bases with no gene match: 10. Germline V lookup: CDR1 MDHEN, CDR2 SYDVKM. The CDR3 covers 17 residues.

The genes are TRBV15 and TRBJ1-1; the D gene is possibly TRBD1 (5 bases). The germline V gene has CDR1 LNHNV and CDR2 YYDKDF (reference sequence). Trimming shortened V by 4 bases and J by 3 bases, and 12 bases separated the two germline ends. The CDR3 is 14 residues long. As DNA, the CDR3 is TGTGCCACCAGCATGACCGGGGGGGACACTGAAGCTTTCTTT. It codes for CATSMTGGDTEAFF.

V and J are TRBV11-2 and TRBJ2-2; D not certain. V was pared by 2 bases and J by 4 bases, with 14 bases between. The CDR3 contains 16 residues. The V gene's germline CDR1 is SGHAT and CDR2 FQNNGV. The CDR3 is CASSLFDAVATGELFF. The CDR3 DNA sequence: TGTGCCAGCAGCTTATTCGACGCGGTGGCCACCGGGGAGCTGTTTTTT.

The CDR3 DNA sequence: TGCGCCAGCAGCCAAGCTCCAGGGGGCATTGGAAACACCATATATTTT. Its translation: CASSQAPGGIGNTIYF. The chain recombines TRBV4-1 with TRBJ1-3; 8 bases line up with TRBD1. The CDR3 loop spans 16 amino acids. The germline gives CDR1 MGHRA, CDR2 YSYEKL. Trimming took 1 base from V and 3 from J; bases not matched to a gene: 5.

The chain is built from TRBV19 and TRBJ2-5; D possibly corresponds to TRBD2 (6 bases). CDR1 and CDR2 (germline): LNHDA, SQIVND (reference sequence). CDR3 length equals 13 residues. The V end was cut by 4 bases, the J end by 1 base, with 7 bases between. CDR3 sequence reads: CASSSGIQETQYF. The DNA for the CDR3 is TGTGCCAGTAGTAGCGGGATCCAAGAGACCCAGTACTTC.

This chain uses TRBV5-1 with TRBJ1-1, with D possibly matching TRBD1 (6 bases). Trimming left V 3 bases short and J 7 bases short, with 13 bases between. Germline V CDR1 and CDR2: SGHRS, YFSETQ. The CDR3 has 13 amino acids. The CDR3 reads CASSSRTGLEAFF. Here the CDR3 DNA reads TGCGCCAGCAGCTCAAGAACAGGGCTTGAAGCTTTCTTT.

V and J are TRBV19 and TRBJ1-2; 7 bases fit TRBD1. CDR1 LNHDA and CDR2 SQIVND come from the germline V gene (reference sequence). The CDR3 loop spans 17 amino acids. V lost 5 bases, J lost 0 bases, and 12 bases stayed unmatched. CDR3 in DNA: TGTGCCAGTAGTTCGTTAAGGGACAGCAATACTAACTATGGCTACACCTTC. Residues: CASSSLRDSNTNYGYTF.